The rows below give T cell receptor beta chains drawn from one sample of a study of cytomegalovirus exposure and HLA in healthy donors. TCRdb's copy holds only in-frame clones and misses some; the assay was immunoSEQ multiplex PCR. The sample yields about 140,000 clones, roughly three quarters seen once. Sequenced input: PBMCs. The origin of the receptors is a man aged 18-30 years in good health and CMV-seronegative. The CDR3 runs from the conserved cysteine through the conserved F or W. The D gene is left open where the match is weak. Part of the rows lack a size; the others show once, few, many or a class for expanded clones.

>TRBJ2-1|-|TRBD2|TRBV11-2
CASLPQRGIGDEQFF
TGTGCCAGCTTGCCGCAGCGGGGGATCGGGGATGAGCAGTTCTTC
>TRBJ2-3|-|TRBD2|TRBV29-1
CSVEAGLGQYF
TGCAGCGTTGAAGCGGGACTAGGGCAGTATTTT
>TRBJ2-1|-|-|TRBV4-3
CASSQDPQTGLYYNEQFF
TGCGCCAGCAGCCAGGATCCTCAAACGGGACTCTATTACAATGAGCAGTTCTTC
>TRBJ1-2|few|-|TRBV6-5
CASRNAGTNYGYTF
TGTGCCAGCAGGAACGCCGGGACTAACTATGGCTACACCTTC
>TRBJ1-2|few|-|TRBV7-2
CASSPGTWLSFYGYTF
TGTGCCAGCAGCCCAGGAACATGGTTGTCTTTTTATGGCTACACCTTC
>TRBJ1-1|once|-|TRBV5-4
CASSLWGGLGGTEAFF
TGTGCCAGCAGCTTGTGGGGGGGCCTGGGGGGAACTGAAGCTTTCTTT
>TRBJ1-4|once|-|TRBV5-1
CASSLETDLNEKLFF
TGCGCCAGCAGCTTGGAGACAGACCTTAATGAAAAACTGTTTTTT
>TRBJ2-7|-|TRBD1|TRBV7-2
CASSSRTGGYEQYF
TGTGCCAGCAGCTCCCGTACAGGGGGCTACGAGCAGTACTTC
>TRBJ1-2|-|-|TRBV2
CASSEAGTNYGYTF
TGTGCCAGCAGTGAGGCAGGAACTAACTATGGCTACACCTTC
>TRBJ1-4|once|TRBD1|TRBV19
CASRRGQTNEKLFF
TGTGCCAGTAGGAGGGGACAGACCAATGAAAAACTGTTTTTT
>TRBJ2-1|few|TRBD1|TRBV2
CASSAYRDRGYNEQFF
TGTGCCAGCAGTGCTTACCGGGACAGGGGTTACAATGAGCAGTTCTTC
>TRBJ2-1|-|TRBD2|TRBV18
CASFGVGGNYNEQFF
TGTGCCAGCTTTGGGGTCGGGGGGAACTACAATGAGCAGTTCTTC
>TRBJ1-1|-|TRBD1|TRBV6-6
CASSPRQGQNSEAFF
TGTGCCAGCAGTCCACGACAGGGCCAAAACTCAGAAGCTTTCTTT
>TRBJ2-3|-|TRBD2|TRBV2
CATKAGGITGTQYF
TGTGCCACGAAAGCGGGGGGAATAACAGGGACGCAGTATTTT
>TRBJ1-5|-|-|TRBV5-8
CAGSFGQSNQPQHF
TGTGCCGGCAGCTTTGGACAGAGCAATCAGCCCCAGCATTTT
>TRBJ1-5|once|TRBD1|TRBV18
CASSPGQGGLRPQHF
TGTGCCAGCTCACCGGGACAGGGGGGCCTTCGGCCCCAGCATTTT
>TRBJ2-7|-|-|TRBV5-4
CASSLETAYEQYF
TGTGCCAGCAGCTTGGAGACAGCCTACGAGCAGTACTTC
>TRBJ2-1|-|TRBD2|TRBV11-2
CASSFKIAGLYNEQFF
TGTGCCAGCAGCTTTAAAATAGCGGGACTCTACAATGAGCAGTTCTTC
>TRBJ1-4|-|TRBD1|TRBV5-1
CASRDGTGEKLFF
TGCGCCAGCAGGGATGGGACAGGGGAAAAACTGTTTTTT
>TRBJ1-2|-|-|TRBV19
CASSIQGRKNYGYTF
TGTGCCAGTAGTATCCAGGGTCGGAAGAACTATGGCTACACCTTC
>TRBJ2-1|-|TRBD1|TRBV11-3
CASSPRDRGVHEQFF
TGTGCCAGCAGCCCCCGGGACAGGGGTGTACATGAGCAGTTCTTC
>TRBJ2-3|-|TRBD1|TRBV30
CAWTTGTGVLDTQYF
TGTGCCTGGACCACCGGGACAGGGGTGTTGGATACGCAGTATTTT
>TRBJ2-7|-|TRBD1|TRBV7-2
CASSSLSGTVRAYEQYF
TGTGCCAGCAGCTCACTATCCGGGACAGTGCGGGCCTACGAGCAGTACTTC
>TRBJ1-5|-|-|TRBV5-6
CASSSKKGAGNQPQHF
TGTGCCAGCAGTTCCAAGAAAGGGGCCGGCAATCAGCCCCAGCATTTT
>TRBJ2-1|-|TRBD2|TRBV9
CASSLGTSGGATYNEQFF
TGTGCCAGCAGCTTAGGGACTAGCGGGGGGGCCACCTACAATGAGCAGTTCTTC
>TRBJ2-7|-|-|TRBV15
CATSRGRYEQYF
TGTGCCACCAGCAGAGGGAGGTACGAGCAGTACTTC
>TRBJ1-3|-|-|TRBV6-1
CASGGAGTGNTIYF
TGTGCCAGCGGGGGGGCAGGGACTGGAAACACCATATATTTT
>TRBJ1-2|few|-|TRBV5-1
CASSLAATAAGYTF
TGCGCCAGCAGCTTGGCCGCGACAGCAGCTGGCTACACCTTC
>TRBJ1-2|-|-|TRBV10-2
CASAGIDLYGYTF
TGCGCCAGCGCAGGGATAGACCTCTATGGCTACACCTTC
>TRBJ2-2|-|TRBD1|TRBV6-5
CASRWTGEPTGELFF
TGTGCCAGCAGATGGACAGGGGAACCCACCGGGGAGCTGTTTTTT
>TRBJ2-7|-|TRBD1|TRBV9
CASSRTGGSQGYEQYF
TGTGCCAGCAGTAGGACAGGGGGCTCCCAAGGTTACGAGCAGTACTTC
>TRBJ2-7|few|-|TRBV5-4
CASSSRGVSYEQYF
TGTGCCAGCAGCTCCAGGGGGGTCTCCTACGAGCAGTACTTC
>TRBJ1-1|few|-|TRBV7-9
CASTPGVGAFF
TGTGCCAGCACTCCGGGGGTAGGAGCTTTCTTT
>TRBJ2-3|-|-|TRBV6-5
CASSYSTVSDTQYF
TGTGCCAGCAGTTACTCGACAGTTTCGGATACGCAGTATTTT
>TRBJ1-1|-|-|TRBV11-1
CASSPPGVATEAFF
TGTGCCAGCAGCCCGCCGGGTGTTGCCACTGAAGCTTTCTTT
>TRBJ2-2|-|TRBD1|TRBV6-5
CASSYSGTAQTGELFF
TGTGCCAGCAGTTACTCGGGGACAGCTCAAACCGGGGAGCTGTTTTTT
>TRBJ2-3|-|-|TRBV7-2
CASSSGGQTDTQYF
TGTGCCAGCTCCTCCGGGGGGCAAACAGATACGCAGTATTTT
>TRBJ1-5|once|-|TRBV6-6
CASSYSQSPQAQHF
TGTGCCAGCAGTTACTCGCAAAGTCCCCAGGCCCAGCATTTT
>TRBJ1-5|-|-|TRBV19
CASSIARRFNQPQHF
TGTGCCAGTAGTATAGCCCGGCGGTTTAATCAGCCCCAGCATTTT
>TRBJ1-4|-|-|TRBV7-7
CASSAGGREKLFF
TGTGCTAGCAGCGCGGGAGGTCGAGAAAAACTGTTTTTT
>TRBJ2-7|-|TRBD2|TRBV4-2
CASSQEWRGAYEQYF
TGTGCCAGCAGCCAAGAGTGGCGGGGGGCCTACGAGCAGTACTTC
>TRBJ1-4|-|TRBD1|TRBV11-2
CASSPMTGLTNEKLFF
TGTGCCAGCAGCCCCATGACAGGGCTAACTAATGAAAAACTGTTTTTT
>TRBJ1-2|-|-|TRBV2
CARPRGGERGYTF
TGTGCCCGCCCACGGGGGGGGGAGCGCGGCTACACCTTC
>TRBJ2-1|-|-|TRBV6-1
CASSTGEAHNEQFF
TGTGCCAGCAGTACGGGGGAAGCCCACAATGAGCAGTTCTTC
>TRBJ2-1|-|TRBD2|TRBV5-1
CASWGGSSYNEQFF
TGCGCCAGCTGGGGGGGGAGCTCCTACAATGAGCAGTTCTTC